A selection of T cell receptor beta chains follows, all from one sample in a study of cytomegalovirus exposure and HLA in healthy donors. Sequencing used immunoSEQ multiplex PCR; TCRdb keeps in-frame clones, though not all of them. The sample includes 200,000 or so clones, about 81% of them seen just once. Sequenced material: PBMCs. All receptors come from a young woman in good health and CMV-seronegative. The CDR3 runs from the conserved cysteine through the conserved F or W. A D gene is named only where the DNA matches it firmly. Clone sizes are given selectively: once, few, many, or a class where the clone is expanded.

clone size	D gene	V gene	J gene	CDR3 DNA	CDR3 protein
NA	NA	TRBV19	TRBJ1-5	TGTGCCAGTAGTATGGGATACAGGGTTAATCAGCCCCAGCATTTT	CASSMGYRVNQPQHF
NA	TRBD1	TRBV4-1	TRBJ2-1	TGCGCCAGCAGCCCGATGCCGGGACAGGGTATGGGCAATGAGCAGTTCTTC	CASSPMPGQGMGNEQFF
NA	TRBD1	TRBV6-1	TRBJ2-7	TGTGCCAGCAGCTTCGGACAGGGGTCCTCCTACGAGCAGTACTTC	CASSFGQGSSYEQYF
NA	TRBD2	TRBV7-8	TRBJ2-3	TGTGCCAGCAGCCCCAGCGGGGGAAACACAGATACGCAGTATTTT	CASSPSGGNTDTQYF
NA	TRBD1	TRBV6-1	TRBJ2-7	TGTGCCAGCAGTTCTCCGGGACAGGGGGTCGAGCAGTACTTC	CASSSPGQGVEQYF
NA	TRBD2	TRBV30	TRBJ2-7	TGTGCCTGGATGGGACTAGCGGGGCCCATGGAGCAGTACTTC	CAWMGLAGPMEQYF
NA	NA	TRBV4-2	TRBJ2-7	TGTGCCAGCAGCCTAACGACCGCGGGGAAGAACGAGCAGTACTTC	CASSLTTAGKNEQYF
NA	NA	TRBV19	TRBJ1-5	TGTGCCAGTAGTATCCAGGTAGATCAGCCCCAGCATTTT	CASSIQVDQPQHF
NA	NA	TRBV11-1	TRBJ1-1	TGTGCCAGCAGCTTAATGGAAGGGGCTGAAGCTTTCTTT	CASSLMEGAEAFF
NA	NA	TRBV7-9	TRBJ1-4	TGTGCCAGCAGCTCCCGGAGAGGGGGTTTGGCAACTAATGAAAAACTGTTTTTT	CASSSRRGGLATNEKLFF
NA	NA	TRBV5-5	TRBJ2-7	TGTGCCAGCAGCTCGGGGATCGCGGGCTCCGGCTACTTC	CASSSGIAGSGYF
once	TRBD1	TRBV19	TRBJ1-1	TGTGCCAGTAGTATGGCCCCCCGGCAGGGGGAAACGAACACTGAAGCTTTCTTT	CASSMAPRQGETNTEAFF
NA	NA	TRBV6-5	TRBJ1-3	TGTGCCAGCAGTTATAAGGGGCCCGGGGGAGGGCCCCTAGTTGATTTT	CASSYKGPGGGPLVDF
NA	NA	TRBV10-1	TRBJ1-5	TGCGCCAGCAGCGGCAGGGAGGATCAGCCCCAGCATTTT	CASSGREDQPQHF
NA	NA	TRBV14	TRBJ2-5	TGTGCCAGCAGCCAAGATAGGGGAGAGACCCAGTACTTC	CASSQDRGETQYF
NA	TRBD1	TRBV7-9	TRBJ1-5	TGTGCCAGCAGCTTAGGAGACAGGGGCAATCAGCCCCAGCATTTT	CASSLGDRGNQPQHF
once	TRBD1	TRBV19	TRBJ1-2	TGTGCCAGTAGCCGGACAGGCCCTAACTATGGCTACACCTTC	CASSRTGPNYGYTF
NA	NA	TRBV20-1	TRBJ2-5	TGCAGTGCTAGACTAGAGACCCAGTACTTC	CSARLETQYF
once	NA	TRBV12-1	TRBJ1-5	TGTGCCAGCAGCTCAAACCTACGTACCGGGACAATGGATCAGCCCCAGCATTTT	CASSSNLRTGTMDQPQHF
NA	NA	TRBV10-1	TRBJ2-3	TGCGCCAGCAGTGACCCCCCCGCAGATACGCAGTATTTT	CASSDPPADTQYF
NA	NA	TRBV27	TRBJ2-2	TGTGCCAGCAGGGGGGCTTGGAGCGCCGGGGAGCTGTTTTTT	CASRGAWSAGELFF
NA	NA	TRBV30	TRBJ2-1	TGTGCCTGGGACTACGTTGCCGGTGAGCAGTTCTTC	CAWDYVAGEQFF
NA	TRBD2	TRBV19	TRBJ2-7	TGTGCCAGTAGTGTACTAGCGGGAGACTCCTACGAGCAGTACTTC	CASSVLAGDSYEQYF
NA	TRBD1	TRBV5-1	TRBJ1-1	TGCGCCAGCAGCCGATGGACAAACGGACAGGCTTACACTGAAGCTTTCTTT	CASSRWTNGQAYTEAFF
once	NA	TRBV10-3	TRBJ1-1	TGTGCCATCAGAACGGGAGCAGACGGTGAAGCTTTCTTT	CAIRTGADGEAFF
NA	TRBD1	TRBV27	TRBJ1-3	TGTGCCAGCAGTCCGGACAGGGCCAACACCATATATTTT	CASSPDRANTIYF
NA	TRBD1	TRBV28	TRBJ2-4	TGTGCCAGCCTTTCGGGACAGGGGGACAACATTCAGTACTTC	CASLSGQGDNIQYF
few	NA	TRBV28	TRBJ1-4	TGTGCCAGCAGTTTAAGGTCGGGTGGAAATGAAAAACTGTTTTTT	CASSLRSGGNEKLFF
few	NA	TRBV6-6	TRBJ1-1	TGTGCCAGCAGCCGGACTTCGAGGAGCACTGAAGCTTTCTTT	CASSRTSRSTEAFF
NA	NA	TRBV29-1	TRBJ1-4	TGCAGCGTTGGTACCAGGGGCCGGGTAGAAAAACTGTTTTTT	CSVGTRGRVEKLFF
few	TRBD2	TRBV7-8	TRBJ2-5	TGTGCCAGCAGCACAGCGGGGGACCAAGAGACCCAGTACTTC	CASSTAGDQETQYF
NA	TRBD1	TRBV15	TRBJ2-2	TGTGCCACCAGCAGGGACAGGGGTAGAGACACCGGGGAGCTGTTTTTT	CATSRDRGRDTGELFF
NA	NA	TRBV5-8	TRBJ1-5	TGTGCCAGCAACTTGTTGTTAACAGGGCTCAATCAGCCCCAGCATTTT	CASNLLLTGLNQPQHF
few	TRBD1	TRBV10-3	TRBJ2-7	TGTGCCATCAGTGAGGGACAGGGGAGGACCTACGAGCAGTACTTC	CAISEGQGRTYEQYF
once	TRBD1	TRBV6-5	TRBJ1-2	TGTGCCAGCAGTTCCCGGGACAGGTACTATGGCTACACCTTC	CASSSRDRYYGYTF
NA	TRBD2	TRBV13	TRBJ2-5	TGTGCCAGCAGCTTAGGTAGCGGGGGGGCCTTGGAGACCCAGTACTTC	CASSLGSGGALETQYF
NA	TRBD1	TRBV6-5	TRBJ1-2	TGTGCCAGCAGCACGGACAGGTTGGGAGGCTACACCTTC	CASSTDRLGGYTF
NA	NA	TRBV7-9	TRBJ2-5	TGTGCCAGCAGCTTAGGGTCGACAACGTACCAAGAGACCCAGTACTTC	CASSLGSTTYQETQYF
once	TRBD2	TRBV9	TRBJ2-3	TGTGCCAGCAGCGCTTCCCCGGGACTAGCGGCGTACACAGATACGCAGTATTTT	CASSASPGLAAYTDTQYF
NA	NA	TRBV28	TRBJ1-6	TGTGCCAGCAGTTTAACAGGGAATTCACCCCTCCACTTT	CASSLTGNSPLHF
NA	TRBD1	TRBV5-1	TRBJ2-5	TGCGCCAGCAGCACCGACAGGGTCCGGACCCAGTACTTC	CASSTDRVRTQYF
NA	NA	TRBV29-1	TRBJ2-7	TGCAGCGTTGCCACGGACAGAAACTACGAGCAGTACTTC	CSVATDRNYEQYF
NA	NA	TRBV23-1	TRBJ1-5	TGCGCCAGCAGTCACTTACAGGGCTATCGGGATCAGCCCCAGCATTTT	CASSHLQGYRDQPQHF
NA	NA	TRBV7-3	TRBJ2-3	TGTGCCAGCAGCCGGACAGCAAGCACAGATACGCAGTATTTT	CASSRTASTDTQYF
NA	TRBD1	TRBV6-5	TRBJ1-1	TGTGCCAGCAGTCCCACCCCCGACAGGGCCACTGAAGCTTTCTTT	CASSPTPDRATEAFF
few	NA	TRBV19	TRBJ2-3	TGTGCCAGTACCCCCCGAGGATTCACGGGAGATACGCAGTATTTT	CASTPRGFTGDTQYF
NA	TRBD2	TRBV10-3	TRBJ2-7	TGTGCCATCAGTGAGGACTCTAGCGGTTTTACCTCCTACGAGCAGTACTTC	CAISEDSSGFTSYEQYF
NA	TRBD2	TRBV19	TRBJ2-2	TGTGCCAGTAACCCGGGACTAGCGGGAGGGCCTGGCGGGGAGCTGTTTTTT	CASNPGLAGGPGGELFF
once	NA	TRBV29-1	TRBJ2-1	TGCAGCGTTGAAGACCCAGCCAGGTCGGACAATGAGCAGTTCTTC	CSVEDPARSDNEQFF
NA	TRBD2	TRBV4-2	TRBJ2-7	TGTGCCAGCAGCCAAGATTGGGAGGGCAGGACCGAGCAGTACTTC	CASSQDWEGRTEQYF
NA	NA	TRBV9	TRBJ1-2	TGTGCCAGCAGCGTAGGGATGGGGGGTTATGGCTACACCTTC	CASSVGMGGYGYTF
NA	TRBD1	TRBV18	TRBJ1-1	TGTGCCAGCTCACCCCTCGACAGGGGGACTGAAGCTTTCTTT	CASSPLDRGTEAFF
NA	NA	TRBV5-1	TRBJ2-7	TGCGCCAGCAGCTTGGCGGGGGAAAACTACGAGCAGTACTTC	CASSLAGENYEQYF
NA	NA	TRBV19	TRBJ2-1	TGTGCCAGTAGTAGTAGACTTCCCGGAATTGAGCAGTTCTTC	CASSSRLPGIEQFF
NA	NA	TRBV28	TRBJ1-4	TGTGCCAGCAGACCAGGGGCTAATGAAAAACTGTTTTTT	CASRPGANEKLFF
few	NA	TRBV5-1	TRBJ1-1	TGCGCCAGTGCCGACAATGTGGCCGACACTGAAGCTTTCTTT	CASADNVADTEAFF
NA	NA	TRBV18	TRBJ2-7	TGTGCCAGCTCACCAGTAGGGGATGTGGGCTACGAGCAGTACTTC	CASSPVGDVGYEQYF
NA	TRBD1	TRBV4-2	TRBJ1-2	TGTGCCAGCAGCCAAGCTGACAGGGGAAACGGCTACACCTTC	CASSQADRGNGYTF